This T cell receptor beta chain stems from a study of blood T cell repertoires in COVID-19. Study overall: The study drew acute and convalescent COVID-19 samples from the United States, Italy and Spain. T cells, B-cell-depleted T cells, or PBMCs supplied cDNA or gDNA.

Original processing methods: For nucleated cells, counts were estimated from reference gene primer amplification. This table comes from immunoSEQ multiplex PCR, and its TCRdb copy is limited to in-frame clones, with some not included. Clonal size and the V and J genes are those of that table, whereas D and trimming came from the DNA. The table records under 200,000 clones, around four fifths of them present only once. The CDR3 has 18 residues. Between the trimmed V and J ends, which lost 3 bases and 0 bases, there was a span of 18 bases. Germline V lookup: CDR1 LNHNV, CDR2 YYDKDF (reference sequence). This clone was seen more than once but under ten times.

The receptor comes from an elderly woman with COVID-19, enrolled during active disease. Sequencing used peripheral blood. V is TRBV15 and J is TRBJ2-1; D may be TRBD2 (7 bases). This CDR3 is CATSSRGLTWSSYNEQFF. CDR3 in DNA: TGTGCCACCAGCAGCAGGGGACTAACTTGGAGCTCCTACAATGAGCAGTTCTTC.